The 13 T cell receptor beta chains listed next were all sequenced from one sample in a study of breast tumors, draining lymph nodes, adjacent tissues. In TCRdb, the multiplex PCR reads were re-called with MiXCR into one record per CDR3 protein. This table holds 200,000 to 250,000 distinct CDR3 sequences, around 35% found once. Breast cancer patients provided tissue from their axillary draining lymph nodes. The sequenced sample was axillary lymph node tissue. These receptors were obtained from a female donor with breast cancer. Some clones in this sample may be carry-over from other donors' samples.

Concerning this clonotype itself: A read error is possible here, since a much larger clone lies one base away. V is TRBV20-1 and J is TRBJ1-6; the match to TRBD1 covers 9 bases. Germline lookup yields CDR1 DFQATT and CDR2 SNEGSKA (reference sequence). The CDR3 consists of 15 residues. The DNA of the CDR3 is TGCAGTGCACAGGGGGCGTACAGCTATAATCCACCCCTCCACTTT. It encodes CSAQGAYSYNPPLHF.

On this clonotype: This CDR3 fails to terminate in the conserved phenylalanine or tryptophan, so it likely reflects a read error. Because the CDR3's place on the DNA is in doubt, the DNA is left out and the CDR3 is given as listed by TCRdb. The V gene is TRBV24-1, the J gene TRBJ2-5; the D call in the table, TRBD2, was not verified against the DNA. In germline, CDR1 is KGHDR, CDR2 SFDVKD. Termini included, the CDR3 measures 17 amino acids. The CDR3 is CATSEAGTSGRFGELSS.

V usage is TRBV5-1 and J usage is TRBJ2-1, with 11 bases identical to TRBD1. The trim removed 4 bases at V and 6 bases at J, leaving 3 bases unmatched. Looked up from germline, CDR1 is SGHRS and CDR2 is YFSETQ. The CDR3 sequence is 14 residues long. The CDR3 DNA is TGCGCCAGCAGCGGGGGGACAGGGGGCAATGAGCAGTTCTTC. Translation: CASSGGTGGNEQFF.

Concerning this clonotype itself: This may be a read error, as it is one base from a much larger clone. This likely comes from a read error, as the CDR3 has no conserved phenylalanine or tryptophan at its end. The CDR3 reads CASSFTASTETQYL. CDR3 bases: TGTGCCAGCAGCTTCACAGCGTCGACAGAGACCCAGTACCTC. The chain carries TRBV7-6 and TRBJ2-5; D is undetermined. Per germline, CDR1 SGHVS and CDR2 FNYEAQ. V lost 3 bases and J lost 4, with 12 bases in between. The CDR3 runs to 14 residues.

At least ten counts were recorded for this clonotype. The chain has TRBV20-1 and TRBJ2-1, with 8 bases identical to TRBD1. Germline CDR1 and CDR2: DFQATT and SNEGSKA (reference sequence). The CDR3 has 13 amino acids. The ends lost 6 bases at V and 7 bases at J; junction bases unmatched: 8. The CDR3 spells CSARQGQINEQFF. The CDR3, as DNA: TGCAGTGCACGACAGGGGCAGATTAATGAGCAGTTCTTC.

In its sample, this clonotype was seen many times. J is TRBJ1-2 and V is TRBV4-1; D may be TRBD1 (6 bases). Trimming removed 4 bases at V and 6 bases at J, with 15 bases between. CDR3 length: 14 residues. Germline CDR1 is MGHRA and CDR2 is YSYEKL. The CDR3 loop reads CASSRQEGDDGYTF. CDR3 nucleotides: TGCGCCAGCAGCCGGCAAGAGGGGGACGATGGCTACACCTTC.

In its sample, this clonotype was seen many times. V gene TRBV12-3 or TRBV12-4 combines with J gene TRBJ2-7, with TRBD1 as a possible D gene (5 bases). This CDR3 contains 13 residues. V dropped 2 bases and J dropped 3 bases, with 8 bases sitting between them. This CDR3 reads CASSLQQGYEQYF. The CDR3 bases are TGTGCCAGCAGTTTACAGCAGGGCTACGAGCAGTACTTC.

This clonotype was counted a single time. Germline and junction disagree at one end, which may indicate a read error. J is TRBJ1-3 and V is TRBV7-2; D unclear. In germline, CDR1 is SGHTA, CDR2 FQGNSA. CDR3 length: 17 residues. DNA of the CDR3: TGTGCCAGCAACTCAGACTCATTTAACAAATTTGGAAACACCACATATTTT. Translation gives CASNSDSFNKFGNTTYF.

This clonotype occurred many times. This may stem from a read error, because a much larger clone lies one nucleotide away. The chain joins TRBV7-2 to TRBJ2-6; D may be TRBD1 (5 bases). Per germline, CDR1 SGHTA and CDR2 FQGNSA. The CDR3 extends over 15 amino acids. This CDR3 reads CASSQTWAGANVLPF. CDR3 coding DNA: TGTGCCAGCAGCCAAACCTGGGCTGGGGCCAACGTCCTGCCTTTC.

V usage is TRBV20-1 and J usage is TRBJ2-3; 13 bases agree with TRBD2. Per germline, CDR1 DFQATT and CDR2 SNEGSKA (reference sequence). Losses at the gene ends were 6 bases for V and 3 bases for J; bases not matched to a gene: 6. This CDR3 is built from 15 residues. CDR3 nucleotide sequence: TGCAGTGCACCGGGACTAGCGGGAAGAACAGATACGCAGTATTTT. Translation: CSAPGLAGRTDTQYF.

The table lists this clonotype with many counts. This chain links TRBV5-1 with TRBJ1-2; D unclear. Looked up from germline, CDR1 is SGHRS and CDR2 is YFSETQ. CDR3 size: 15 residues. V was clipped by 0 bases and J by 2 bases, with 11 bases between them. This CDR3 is CASSLGVRQNYGYTF. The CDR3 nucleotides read TGCGCCAGCAGCTTGGGAGTCAGGCAAAACTATGGCTACACCTTC.

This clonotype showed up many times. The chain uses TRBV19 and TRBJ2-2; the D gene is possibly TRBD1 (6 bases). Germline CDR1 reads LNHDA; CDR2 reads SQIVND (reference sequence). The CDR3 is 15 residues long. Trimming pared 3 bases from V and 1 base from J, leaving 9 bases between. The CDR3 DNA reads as TGTGCCAGTAGTATTACAGGGCTGAACACCGGGGAGCTGTTTTTT. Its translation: CASSITGLNTGELFF.

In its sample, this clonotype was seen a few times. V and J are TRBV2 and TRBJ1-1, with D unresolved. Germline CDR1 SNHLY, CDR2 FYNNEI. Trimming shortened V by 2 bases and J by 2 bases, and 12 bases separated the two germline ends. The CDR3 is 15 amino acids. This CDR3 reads CASSELKVLNTEAFF. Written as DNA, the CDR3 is TGTGCCAGCAGTGAACTCAAGGTTCTAAACACTGAAGCTTTCTTT.